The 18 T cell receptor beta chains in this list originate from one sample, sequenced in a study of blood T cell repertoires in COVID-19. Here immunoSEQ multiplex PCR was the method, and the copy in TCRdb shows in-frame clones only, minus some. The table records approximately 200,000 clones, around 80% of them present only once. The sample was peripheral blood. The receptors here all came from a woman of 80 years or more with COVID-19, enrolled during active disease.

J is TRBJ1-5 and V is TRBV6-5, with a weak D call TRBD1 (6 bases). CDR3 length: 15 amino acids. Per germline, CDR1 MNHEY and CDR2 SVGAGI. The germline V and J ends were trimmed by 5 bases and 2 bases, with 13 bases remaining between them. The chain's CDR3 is CASSLLAGGNQPQHF. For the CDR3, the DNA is TGTGCCAGCAGTCTGCTGGCAGGGGGCAATCAGCCCCAGCATTTT.

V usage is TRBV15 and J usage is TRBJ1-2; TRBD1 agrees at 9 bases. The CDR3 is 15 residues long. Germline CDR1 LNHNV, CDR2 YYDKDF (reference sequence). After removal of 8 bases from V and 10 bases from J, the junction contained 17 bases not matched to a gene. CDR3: CATQPGTGMRMHYTF. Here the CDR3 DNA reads TGTGCCACCCAACCCGGGACAGGGATGAGGATGCACTACACCTTC.

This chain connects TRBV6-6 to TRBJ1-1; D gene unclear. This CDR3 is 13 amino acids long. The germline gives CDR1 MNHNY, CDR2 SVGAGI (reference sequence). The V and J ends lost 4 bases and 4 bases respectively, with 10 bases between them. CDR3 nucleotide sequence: TGTGCCAGCAGTTTCACCCGGAGCACTGAAGCTTTCTTT. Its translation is CASSFTRSTEAFF.

The CDR3, as DNA: TGTGCCACCTCCCTTGGACAGGGGGCTGGCTACACCTTC. The encoded protein is CATSLGQGAGYTF. This chain links TRBV10-3 with TRBJ1-2, with TRBD1 matching 11 bases. The germline CDR1 and CDR2 sequences are ENHRY and SYGVKD. V was clipped by 10 bases and J by 7 bases; unmatched bases: 8. This CDR3 is 13 amino acids long.

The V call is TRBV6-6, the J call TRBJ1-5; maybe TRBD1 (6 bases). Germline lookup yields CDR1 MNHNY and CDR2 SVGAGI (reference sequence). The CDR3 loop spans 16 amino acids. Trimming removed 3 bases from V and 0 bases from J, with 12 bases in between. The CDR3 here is CASSYRTVYSNQPQHF. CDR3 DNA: TGTGCCAGCAGTTATAGGACAGTTTATAGCAATCAGCCCCAGCATTTT.

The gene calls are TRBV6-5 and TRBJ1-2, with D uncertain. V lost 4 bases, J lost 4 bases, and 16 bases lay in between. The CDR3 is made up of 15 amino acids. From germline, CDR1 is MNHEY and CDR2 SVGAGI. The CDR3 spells CASSLAGSFLYGYTF. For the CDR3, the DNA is TGTGCCAGCAGTTTAGCCGGTTCCTTTCTCTATGGCTACACCTTC.

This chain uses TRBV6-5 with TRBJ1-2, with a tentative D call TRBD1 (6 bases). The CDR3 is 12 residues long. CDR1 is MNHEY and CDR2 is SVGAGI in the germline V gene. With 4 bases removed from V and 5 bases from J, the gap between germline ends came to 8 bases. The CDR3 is CASSSDSYGYTF. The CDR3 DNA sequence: TGTGCCAGCAGTTCGGACAGTTATGGCTACACCTTC.

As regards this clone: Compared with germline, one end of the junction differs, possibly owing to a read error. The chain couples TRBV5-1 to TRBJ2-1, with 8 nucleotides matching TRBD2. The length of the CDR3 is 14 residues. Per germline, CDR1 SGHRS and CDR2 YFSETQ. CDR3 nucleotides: TGCGCCAGCAGCGCGGGGGGCAGGTACAATGAGCATTTCTTC. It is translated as CASSAGGRYNEHFF. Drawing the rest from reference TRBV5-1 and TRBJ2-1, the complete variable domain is KAGVTQTPRYLIKTRGQQVTLSCSPISGHRSVSWYQQTPGQGLQFLFEYFSETQRNKGNFPGRFSGRQFSNSRSEMNVSTLELGDSALYLCASSAGGRYNEHFFGPGTRLTVL.

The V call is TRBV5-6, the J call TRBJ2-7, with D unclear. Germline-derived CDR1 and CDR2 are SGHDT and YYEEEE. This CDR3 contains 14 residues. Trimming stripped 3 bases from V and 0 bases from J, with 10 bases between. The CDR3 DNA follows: TGTGCCAGCAGCTCCGGTCCGGGCTCCTACGAGCAGTACTTC. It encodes CASSSGPGSYEQYF.

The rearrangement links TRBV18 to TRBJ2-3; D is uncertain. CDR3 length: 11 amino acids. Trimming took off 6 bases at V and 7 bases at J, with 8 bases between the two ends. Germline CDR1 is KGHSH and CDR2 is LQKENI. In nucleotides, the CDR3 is TGTGCCAGCTCCCCCAAAAATACGCAGTATTTT. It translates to CASSPKNTQYF.

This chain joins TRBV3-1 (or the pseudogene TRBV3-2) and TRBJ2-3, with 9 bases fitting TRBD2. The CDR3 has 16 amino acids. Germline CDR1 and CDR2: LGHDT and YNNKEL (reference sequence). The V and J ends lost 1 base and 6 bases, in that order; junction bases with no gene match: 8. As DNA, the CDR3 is TGTGCCAGCAGCCAAGCCCTAGCGGGGTCGGGGGATACGCAGTATTTT. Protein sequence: CASSQALAGSGDTQYF.

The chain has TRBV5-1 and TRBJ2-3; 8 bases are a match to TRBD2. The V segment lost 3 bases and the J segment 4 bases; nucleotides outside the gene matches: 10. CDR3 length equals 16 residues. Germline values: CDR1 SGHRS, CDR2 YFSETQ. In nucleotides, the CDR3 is TGCGCCAGCAGCTCCCTTGTAGCGGGGAATTCAGATACGCAGTATTTT. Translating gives CASSSLVAGNSDTQYF. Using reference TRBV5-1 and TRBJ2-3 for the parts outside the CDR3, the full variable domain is KAGVTQTPRYLIKTRGQQVTLSCSPISGHRSVSWYQQTPGQGLQFLFEYFSETQRNKGNFPGRFSGRQFSNSRSEMNVSTLELGDSALYLCASSSLVAGNSDTQYFGPGTRLTVL.

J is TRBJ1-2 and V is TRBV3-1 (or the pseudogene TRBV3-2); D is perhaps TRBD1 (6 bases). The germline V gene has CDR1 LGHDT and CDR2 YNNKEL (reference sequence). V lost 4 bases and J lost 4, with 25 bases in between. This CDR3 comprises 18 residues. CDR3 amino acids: CASSPTLFGWTEVYGYTF. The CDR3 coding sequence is TGTGCCAGCAGCCCTACCCTCTTCGGCTGGACAGAAGTCTATGGCTACACCTTC.

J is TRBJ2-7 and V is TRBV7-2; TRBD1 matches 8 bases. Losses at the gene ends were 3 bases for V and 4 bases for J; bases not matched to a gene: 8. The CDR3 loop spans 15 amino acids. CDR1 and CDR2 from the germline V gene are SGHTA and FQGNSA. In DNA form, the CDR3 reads TGTGCCAGCAGCTTTCAGGGGCAGGGGGCTTACGAGCAGTACTTC. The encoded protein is CASSFQGQGAYEQYF.

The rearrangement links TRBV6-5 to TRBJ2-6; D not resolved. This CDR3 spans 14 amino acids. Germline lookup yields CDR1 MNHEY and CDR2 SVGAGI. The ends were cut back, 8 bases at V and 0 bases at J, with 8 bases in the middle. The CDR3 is CASQSTSGANVLTF. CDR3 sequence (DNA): TGTGCCAGCCAGTCCACCTCTGGGGCCAACGTCCTGACTTTC.

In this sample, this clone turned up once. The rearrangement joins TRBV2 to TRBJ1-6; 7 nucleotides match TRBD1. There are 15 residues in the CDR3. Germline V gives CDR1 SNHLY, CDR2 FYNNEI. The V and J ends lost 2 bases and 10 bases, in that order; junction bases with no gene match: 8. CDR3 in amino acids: CASSEMGTAQSPLHF. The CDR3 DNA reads TGTGCCAGCAGTGAAATGGGGACAGCGCAGTCACCCCTCCACTTT.

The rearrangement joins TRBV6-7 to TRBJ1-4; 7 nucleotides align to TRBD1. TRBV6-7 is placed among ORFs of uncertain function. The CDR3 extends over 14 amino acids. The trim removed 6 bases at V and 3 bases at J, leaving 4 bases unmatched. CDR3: CASRTGTANEKLFF. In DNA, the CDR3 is TGTGCCAGCAGAACCGGGACAGCTAATGAAAAACTGTTTTTT.

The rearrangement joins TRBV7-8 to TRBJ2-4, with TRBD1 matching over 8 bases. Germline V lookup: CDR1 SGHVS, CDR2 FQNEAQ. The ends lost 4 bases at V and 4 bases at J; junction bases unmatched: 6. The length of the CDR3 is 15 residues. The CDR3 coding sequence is TGTGCCAGCAGCTCAACCGGGACAGGAAAAAACATTCAGTACTTC. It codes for CASSSTGTGKNIQYF.